Each of the 5 T cell receptor beta chains below was sequenced from the same sample in a study of cytomegalovirus exposure and HLA in healthy donors. The PCR used 60 Vbeta and 13 Jbeta primers. Repertoires were generated with immunoSEQ multiplex PCR, while TCRdb's copy carries only in-frame clones and drops some. The sample has over 120,000 clones, just under 85% seen once; the top ten hold approximately 1.3%. The sequencing sample was made of PBMCs. These receptors were obtained from a man aged 30 to 39 in good health and CMV-seropositive.

In its sample, this clone was seen once. The chain recombines TRBV7-2 with TRBJ1-5; D is uncertain. Germline V gene sequence: CDR1 SGHTA, CDR2 FQGNSA. V was shortened by 0 bases and J by 4 bases, with 10 bases between the two germline ends. CDR3 length: 15 residues. CDR3 protein: CASSLARQDNQPQHF. The CDR3, as DNA: TGTGCCAGCAGCTTAGCTCGGCAGGATAATCAGCCCCAGCATTTT.

V is TRBV5-1 and J is TRBJ2-2; D is uncertain. The CDR3 is 11 residues long. Per the germline V gene, CDR1 is SGHRS and CDR2 is YFSETQ. V shed 5 bases and J shed 5 bases, with 4 bases lying between them. The CDR3 nucleotides are TGCGCCAGCAGTAGTACCGGGGAGCTGTTTTTT. Its protein product is CASSSTGELFF.

The V and J genes are TRBV9 and TRBJ2-2; 14 bases are a match to TRBD2. Germline CDR1 SGDLS, CDR2 YYNGEE. The CDR3 totals 16 residues. J lost 8 bases, V lost 4 bases, and 7 bases had no gene match. CDR3 in amino acids: CASSIQGTSGSGELFF. The DNA for the CDR3 is TGTGCCAGCAGCATACAGGGGACTAGCGGGAGTGGGGAGCTGTTTTTT.

The J gene is TRBJ2-2, the V gene TRBV5-1; 9 bases are a match to TRBD1. This CDR3 has 14 residues. Germline CDR1 and CDR2: SGHRS and YFSETQ. With V trimmed by 6 bases and J by 7 bases, 7 bases remained unmatched. CDR3 in amino acids: CASTGQGLVGELFF. DNA of the CDR3: TGCGCCAGCACGGGACAGGGATTGGTCGGGGAGCTGTTTTTT.

This chain joins TRBV5-5 and TRBJ2-7; 10 positions match TRBD1. This CDR3 comprises 14 residues. After removal of 6 bases from V and 4 bases from J, the junction contained 7 bases not matched to a gene. The germline V gene has CDR1 SGHKS and CDR2 YYEKEE (reference sequence). CDR3 bases: TGTGCCAGCACTCCGGGACAGGGGAGATACGAGCAGTACTTC. Translating gives CASTPGQGRYEQYF.